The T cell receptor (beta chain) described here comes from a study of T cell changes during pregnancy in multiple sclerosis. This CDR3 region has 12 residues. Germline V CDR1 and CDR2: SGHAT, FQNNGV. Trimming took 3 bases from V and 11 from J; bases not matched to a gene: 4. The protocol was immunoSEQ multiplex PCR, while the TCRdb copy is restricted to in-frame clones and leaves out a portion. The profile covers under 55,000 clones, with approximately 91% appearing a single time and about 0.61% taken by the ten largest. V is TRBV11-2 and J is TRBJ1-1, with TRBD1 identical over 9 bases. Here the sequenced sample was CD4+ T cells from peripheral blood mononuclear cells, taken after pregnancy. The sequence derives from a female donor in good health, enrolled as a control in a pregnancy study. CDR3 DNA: TGTGCCAGCAGCTTGGACAGGGGCTGGGCTTTCTTT. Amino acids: CASSLDRGWAFF.